The subject of this entry is one T cell receptor beta chain. The sample belongs to a study of control samples from healthy donors and cancer patients. Produced via immunoSEQ multiplex PCR; TCRdb's table is partial and in-frame only. Of about 12,000 clones listed, about 92% were seen once; the top ten hold 14%. The receptor comes from a man older than 75 with lung cancer. Specimen: PBMCs.

The CDR3 reads CASNIAGGRETQYF. The CDR3 bases are TGTGCCAGCAACATAGCGGGGGGGAGGGAGACCCAGTACTTC. The chain uses TRBV7-2 and TRBJ2-5, with 11 bases that match TRBD2. Per the germline V gene, CDR1 is SGHTA and CDR2 is FQGNSA. The CDR3 contains 14 residues. V lost 7 bases and J lost 5; bases outside the gene matches: 6. Drawing the rest from reference TRBV7-2 and TRBJ2-5, the complete variable domain is GAGVSQSPSNKVTEKGKDVELRCDPISGHTALYWYRQSLGQGLEFLIYFQGNSAPDKSGLPSDRFSAERTGGSVSTLTIQRTQQEDSAVYLCASNIAGGRETQYFGPGTRLLVL.